One sample yielded the 8 T cell receptor beta chains listed below, sequenced in a study of PD-L1 blockade in urothelial cancer. Repertoires were generated with immunoSEQ multiplex PCR, while TCRdb's copy carries only in-frame clones and drops some. The sample lists approximately 79,000 clones, about 90% occurring once. The source was PBMCs, collected around atezolizumab (anti-PD-L1) treatment. The receptor set was obtained from an older woman with urothelial cancer.

V gene TRBV9 combines with J gene TRBJ2-3; possible D gene TRBD1, 5 bases. The germline V gene has CDR1 SGDLS and CDR2 YYNGEE. The CDR3 covers 16 residues. V lost 0 bases and J lost 3, with 14 bases in between. CDR3 nucleotides: TGTGCCAGCAGCGTAGGGTGGGGTAGGGGAACAGATACGCAGTATTTT. Its translation is CASSVGWGRGTDTQYF.

The genes are TRBV28 and TRBJ2-3; 8 positions agree with TRBD1. The germline V gene encodes CDR1 MDHEN and CDR2 SYDVKM. This CDR3 has 14 residues. V was clipped by 6 bases and J by 0 bases; unmatched bases: 2. CDR3 loop: CASRDRASTDTQYF. CDR3 sequence (DNA): TGTGCCAGCAGGGACAGGGCTAGCACAGATACGCAGTATTTT.

This clone was seen only a few times. The chain carries TRBV10-3 and TRBJ2-3; possible D gene TRBD1, 6 bases. The CDR3 length is 16 residues. The germline V gene encodes CDR1 ENHRY and CDR2 SYGVKD. Trimming cost V 5 bases and J 2 bases, with 17 bases left between them. The CDR3, as DNA: TGTGCCATCAGTCCGGGACAAGGGGCCTCCACAGATACGCAGTATTTT. Protein sequence: CAISPGQGASTDTQYF.

The chain has TRBV9 and TRBJ2-2, with 8 bases lining up with TRBD2. The CDR3 covers 15 residues. Per germline, CDR1 SGDLS and CDR2 YYNGEE. V shed 3 bases, J shed 0 bases, and the junction held 1 base outside the gene matches. CDR3 protein: CASSEGLANTGELFF. The CDR3 DNA reads TGTGCCAGCAGCGAGGGACTAGCGAACACCGGGGAGCTGTTTTTT. Combining the CDR3 with reference TRBV9 and TRBJ2-2 gives the whole variable domain DSGVTQTPKHLITATGQRVTLRCSPRSGDLSVYWYQQSLDQGLQFLIQYYNGEERAKGNILERFSAQQFPDLHSELNLSSLELGDSALYFCASSEGLANTGELFFGEGSRLTVL.

The chain couples TRBV6-5 to TRBJ1-6, with TRBD1 matching 7 bases. Germline V gene lookup returns CDR1 MNHEY and CDR2 SVGAGI. This CDR3 has 15 residues. The ends lost 5 bases at V and 7 bases at J; junction bases unmatched: 8. The DNA of the CDR3 is TGTGCCAGCAGTAAACAGGGGACTTTGAATTCACCCCTCCACTTT. Its translation is CASSKQGTLNSPLHF.

The V gene is TRBV5-4, the J gene TRBJ2-1; TRBD1 is a possible D gene (6 bases). The CDR3 spans 16 residues. Germline CDR1 and CDR2: SGHNT and YYREEE (reference sequence). V lost 0 bases to trimming and J lost 6 bases, with 16 bases between them. This CDR3 reads CASSLGGPMNGNEQFF. The CDR3 DNA reads as TGTGCCAGCAGCTTGGGGGGGCCAATGAACGGCAATGAGCAGTTCTTC.

This clone was detected a few times. The chain joins TRBV29-1 to TRBJ2-5; D gene unclear. The CDR3 covers 12 residues. V dropped 4 bases and J dropped 2 bases, with 8 bases sitting between them. CDR1 is SQVTM and CDR2 is ANQGSEA in the germline V gene. CDR3 in DNA: TGCAGCGTTGGAGTCGGTCAAGAGACCCAGTACTTC. This sequence encodes CSVGVGQETQYF.

The chain has TRBV28 and TRBJ2-7; 7 bases align to TRBD1. The CDR3 sequence is 16 residues long. Unmatched junction bases numbered 10, after V lost 5 bases and J lost 0 bases. Per the germline V gene, CDR1 is MDHEN and CDR2 is SYDVKM. The DNA of the CDR3 is TGTGCCAGCAGTGCCCCCCGGACAGGTTTCTCCTACGAGCAGTACTTC. Its protein product is CASSAPRTGFSYEQYF.